This T cell receptor beta chain was sequenced in a study of PD-L1 blockade in urothelial cancer. The overall study: Patients initiated atezolizumab in the mid-2010s at 1,200 mg intravenously every 3 weeks. A median of 141,255 T cells was found in the blood samples.

After removal of 5 bases from V and 7 bases from J, the junction contained 6 bases not matched to a gene. Germline CDR1 and CDR2: SNHLY and FYNNEI. This CDR3 has 14 residues. Only in-frame clones appear in the TCRdb table, and some are missing; sequencing was by immunoSEQ multiplex PCR. This table holds around 40,000 clones, approximately 86% found once. The time point: peripheral blood 6 weeks after treatment start. All patients carried locally advanced or metastatic urothelial carcinoma. The number of samples from each patient was between 1 and 8, taken pretreatment and on-treatment. V and J are TRBV2 and TRBJ1-4; 8 bases match TRBD1. The input for sequencing was PBMCs, taken around atezolizumab (anti-PD-L1) treatment. The clonotype originates from a man aged 55 to 69 with urothelial cancer. CDR3 nucleotides: TGTGCCAGCAGTTATACTACAGGGGGTGAAAAACTGTTTTTT. It codes for CASSYTTGGEKLFF. Combining the CDR3 with reference TRBV2 and TRBJ1-4 gives the whole variable domain EPEVTQTPSHQVTQMGQEVILRCVPISNHLYFYWYRQILGQKVEFLVSFYNNEISEKSEIFDDQFSVERPDGSNFTLKIRSTKLEDSAMYFCASSYTTGGEKLFFGSGTQLSVL.